Presented here are 29 T cell receptor beta chains from one specimen sequenced in a study of post-analysis software for immune sequencing data. General observations from the study: Included in a set of a handful of TRBV segments more frequent in patients than controls were TRBV5-6, TRBV5-1 and TRBV20-1.

For these TCRs, the target antigens are not known. TCR beta libraries were prepared from cDNA with unique molecular identifiers. TCRdb passed the PCR reads through MiXCR, listing each CDR3 protein once. The sample holds 650,000 to 850,000 distinct CDR3 sequences, 40% to 55% seen once. Sequencing input: blood. The receptors come from a girl aged 5-17 years with multiple sclerosis.

The chain carries TRBV25-1 and TRBJ2-1; 7 nucleotides match TRBD1. Germline values: CDR1 MGHDK, CDR2 SYGVNS. Trimming at V came to 3 bases and at J to 7 bases, leaving 15 bases not matched to a gene. The CDR3 loop spans 17 amino acids. The CDR3 region is CASSDSPPEGAGNEQFF. The CDR3 nucleotides read TGTGCCAGCAGTGACTCCCCCCCCGAGGGGGCCGGGAATGAGCAGTTCTTC.

The chain combines TRBV5-1 with TRBJ1-1; D is ambiguous. V shed 0 bases and J shed 1 base, with 10 bases lying between them. Germline V gene data show CDR1 as SGHRS and CDR2 as YFSETQ. The CDR3 totals 15 residues. The CDR3 sequence is CASSLVGETNTEAFF. For the CDR3, the DNA is TGCGCCAGCAGCTTGGTTGGAGAAACGAACACTGAAGCTTTCTTT.

This rearrangement joins TRBV6-2 or TRBV6-3 to TRBJ2-1; no clear D gene. V gave up 10 bases and J gave up 9 bases, with 10 bases separating them. This CDR3 comprises 10 residues. The germline gives CDR1 MNHEY, CDR2 SVGEGT. The CDR3 reads CATWLGEQFF. The CDR3 coding sequence is TGTGCCACCTGGTTGGGTGAGCAGTTCTTC.

V and J are TRBV6-5 and TRBJ2-1; the D is unclear. V was cut by 4 bases and J by 1 base, with 14 bases left in between. Germline V CDR1 and CDR2: MNHEY, SVGAGI. CDR3 size: 16 residues. Here the CDR3 reads CASSSRWSVSYNEQFF. CDR3 DNA: TGTGCCAGCAGTTCCCGGTGGTCAGTATCCTACAATGAGCAGTTCTTC.

This clonotype was counted only a few times. The chain carries TRBV28 and TRBJ2-3; 7 positions agree with TRBD2. The CDR3 extends over 15 amino acids. The V gene end was trimmed by 5 bases and the J gene end by 1 base; junction bases not matched to a gene: 6. The germline V gene has CDR1 MDHEN and CDR2 SYDVKM. The CDR3 region has the DNA TGTGCCAGCAGTCCTTGGGCGGGGGGCACAGATACGCAGTATTTT. The encoded protein is CASSPWAGGTDTQYF. The full variable domain, its missing parts supplied by reference TRBV28 and TRBJ2-3, is DVKVTQSSRYLVKRTGEKVFLECVQDMDHENMFWYRQDPGLGLRLIYFSYDVKMKEKGDIPEGYSVSREKKERFSLILESASTNQTSMYLCASSPWAGGTDTQYFGPGTRLTVL.

The CDR3 spells CASSQIDGVEAQYF. CDR3 nucleotide sequence: TGTGCCAGCAGCCAAATTGACGGGGTTGAGGCCCAGTACTTC. The rearrangement links TRBV14 to TRBJ2-5; a weak D match, TRBD2 (5 bases). Germline V gene data show CDR1 as SGHDN and CDR2 as FVKESK. The V end was cut by 2 bases, the J end by 9 bases, with 16 bases between. The CDR3 is 14 residues long.

The genes are TRBV11-2 and TRBJ2-7; 9 bases match TRBD1. Per germline, CDR1 SGHAT and CDR2 FQNNGV. V lost 2 bases and J lost 4; bases outside the gene matches: 6. The CDR3 has 15 residues. The CDR3, as DNA: TGTGCCAGCAGCTTAAAAACAGGGGGCTCGTACGAGCAGTACTTC. It encodes CASSLKTGGSYEQYF.

The chain uses TRBV4-3 and TRBJ2-7; 7 bases match TRBD2. The trim removed 1 base at V and 2 bases at J, leaving 11 bases unmatched. Per germline, CDR1 LGHNA and CDR2 YSLEER. This CDR3 is 17 amino acids long. CDR3 nucleotide sequence: TGCGCCAGCAGCCAAGTTTTTCCCACTAGCGCAGCCTACGAGCAGTACTTC. This gives the protein CASSQVFPTSAAYEQYF.

This clonotype appeared a few times. V is TRBV6-1 and J is TRBJ1-2; TRBD1 matches 7 bases. Germline lookup yields CDR1 MNHNS and CDR2 SASEGT. The CDR3 sequence is 15 residues long. J was trimmed by 6 bases and V by 5 bases; bases with no gene match: 12. The CDR3 protein is CASSTRGQLRDGYTF. CDR3 in DNA: TGTGCCAGCAGTACTAGGGGACAGCTAAGGGATGGCTACACCTTC.

This clonotype came up a few times. This chain uses TRBV10-2 with TRBJ1-4; D unresolved. This CDR3 comprises 13 residues. Between the trimmed V and J ends, which lost 6 bases and 7 bases, there was a span of 12 bases. Germline V gene lookup returns CDR1 WSHSY and CDR2 SAAADI. The CDR3 nucleotides read TGCGCCAGCAGGGGCCGGGAGAGTGAAAAACTGTTTTTT. It yields the protein CASRGRESEKLFF.

This clonotype was seen just once. The chain links TRBV20-1 to TRBJ2-5, with unresolved D. Gene TRBJ2-7 matches the end of the DNA better, so the J call may be wrong. Germline V lookup: CDR1 DFQATT, CDR2 SNEGSKA (reference sequence). The CDR3 has 15 amino acids. The CDR3 spells CSARDSHPGRYEQYF. The DNA of the CDR3 is TGCAGTGCTAGAGATTCCCACCCCGGGCGCTACGAGCAGTACTTC.

This clonotype was counted only a few times. This sequence joins TRBV28 and TRBJ2-3; 7 bases agree with TRBD2. Germline-derived CDR1 and CDR2 are MDHEN and SYDVKM. The CDR3 consists of 16 residues. V shed 2 bases and J 0 bases; nucleotides not matched to a gene: 5. This CDR3 reads CASSLSGVTSTDTQYF. Written as DNA, the CDR3 is TGTGCCAGCAGTTTAAGCGGGGTGACTAGCACAGATACGCAGTATTTT.

The CDR3 sequence is CASSRRSRPQETQYF. As DNA, the CDR3 is TGTGCCAGCAGTAGACGCTCACGGCCCCAAGAGACCCAGTACTTC. The chain carries TRBV27 and TRBJ2-5; D is unresolved. With 5 bases removed from V and 1 base from J, the gap between germline ends came to 14 bases. The CDR3 has 15 residues. Germline assignment: CDR1 MNHEY and CDR2 SMNVEV (reference sequence).

This clonotype was recorded many times. The CDR3 region is CSVEGSNYEQYF. The CDR3 coding sequence is TGCAGCGTTGAAGGGTCAAACTACGAGCAGTACTTC. The J gene is TRBJ2-7, the V gene TRBV29-1; D gene uncertain. V was cut by 1 base and J by 3 bases, with 7 bases left in between. CDR3 size: 12 residues. Germline V lookup: CDR1 SQVTM, CDR2 ANQGSEA.

This clonotype has just a few counts. The rearrangement joins TRBV6-5 to TRBJ1-2, with 7 nucleotides matching TRBD1. With V trimmed by 4 bases and J by 3 bases, 2 bases remained unmatched. CDR1 and CDR2 from the germline V gene are MNHEY and SVGAGI. This CDR3 has 13 residues. The chain's CDR3 is CASSSGQHYGYTF. The CDR3 coding sequence is TGTGCCAGCAGTTCGGGACAGCACTATGGCTACACCTTC.

The chain uses TRBV7-9 and TRBJ2-1; unclear D gene. V lost 7 bases and J 6 bases, leaving 10 bases between the germline ends. CDR1 is SEHNR and CDR2 is FQNEAQ in the germline V gene (reference sequence). There are 12 residues in the CDR3. The CDR3 DNA reads as TGTGCCAGCAAGTCCCCTACCAATGAGCAGTTCTTC. Residues: CASKSPTNEQFF.

This chain links TRBV14 with TRBJ2-1, with no clear D. Looked up from germline, CDR1 is SGHDN and CDR2 is FVKESK. This CDR3 is built from 15 residues. Trimming took 1 base from V and 5 from J, leaving 12 bases between them. The CDR3: CASSQGLAGHNEQFF. The CDR3 bases are TGTGCCAGCAGCCAAGGTCTCGCAGGACACAATGAGCAGTTCTTC.

This chain links TRBV7-9 with TRBJ2-7; 7 nucleotides line up with TRBD2. The ends lost 7 bases at V and 4 bases at J; junction bases unmatched: 13. The germline CDR1 and CDR2 sequences are SEHNR and FQNEAQ (reference sequence). CDR3 length: 15 amino acids. The CDR3 loop is CASTSGSGEVYEQYF. DNA for the CDR3: TGTGCCAGCACCTCTGGGAGCGGGGAGGTGTACGAGCAGTACTTC. Combining the CDR3 with reference TRBV7-9 and TRBJ2-7 gives the whole variable domain DTGVSQNPRHKITKRGQNVTFRCDPISEHNRLYWYRQTLGQGPEFLTYFQNEAQLEKSRLLSDRFSAERPKGSFSTLEIQRTEQGDSAMYLCASTSGSGEVYEQYFGPGTRLTVT.

The rearrangement joins TRBV29-1 to TRBJ2-5; D unclear. The J call may not be correct, given that the DNA end is closer to TRBJ2-7. There are 12 residues in the CDR3. CDR1 and CDR2 from the germline V gene are SQVTM and ANQGSEA. The CDR3 bases are TGCAGCGTGAAGAGAGACGGCTACGAGCAGTACTTC. As protein: CSVKRDGYEQYF.

The V call is TRBV5-1, the J call TRBJ2-3; no clear D gene. The CDR3 loop spans 13 amino acids. The V end was cut by 0 bases, the J end by 4 bases, with 6 bases between. Germline lookup yields CDR1 SGHRS and CDR2 YFSETQ. The CDR3 DNA is TGCGCCAGCAGCTTGGCCACGCCAGATACGCAGTATTTT. Its protein is CASSLATPDTQYF.

The sample holds a few counts of this clonotype. This rearrangement joins TRBV25-1 to TRBJ1-6; no firm D call. Looked up from germline, CDR1 is MGHDK and CDR2 is SYGVNS. The CDR3 spans 15 residues. The V gene lost 3 bases and the J gene lost 7 bases, with 13 bases spanning the gap. The CDR3 loop reads CASSDVGRTNSPLHF. The CDR3 DNA reads TGTGCCAGCAGTGATGTCGGCAGGACGAATTCACCCCTCCACTTT.

The V and J genes are TRBV11-2 and TRBJ1-5, with 11 nucleotides matching TRBD1. V shed 5 bases and J 7 bases; nucleotides not matched to a gene: 7. The CDR3 is 15 amino acids. CDR1 is SGHAT, CDR2 FQNNGV, per germline. The CDR3 loop reads CASSPGQGGMQPQHF. As DNA, the CDR3 is TGTGCCAGCAGCCCGGGACAGGGGGGAATGCAGCCCCAGCATTTT. Based on the CDR3 plus reference TRBV11-2 and TRBJ1-5, the full variable domain is EAGVAQSPRYKIIEKRQSVAFWCNPISGHATLYWYQQILGQGPKLLIQFQNNGVVDDSQLPKDRFSAERLKGVDSTLKIQPAKLEDSAVYLCASSPGQGGMQPQHFGDGTRLSIL.

Regarding this clonotype: One junction end does not reproduce the germline sequence, and a read error may be involved. The chain couples TRBV7-3 to TRBJ2-1; tentatively, D is TRBD2 (6 bases). Germline V gene data show CDR1 as SGHTA and CDR2 as FQGTGA. This CDR3 is built from 13 residues. CDR3 in amino acids: CVSSSLGSGEQFF. For the CDR3, the DNA is TGTGTCAGCAGCTCTTTGGGTAGCGGTGAGCAGTTCTTC.

This clonotype has more than one count but fewer than ten. V usage is TRBV5-1 and J usage is TRBJ2-4, with a tentative D call TRBD2 (6 bases). The J call may be in error: the DNA end matches TRBJ2-7 better. The germline V gene has CDR1 SGHRS and CDR2 YFSETQ. CDR3 length equals 15 residues. CDR3 region: CASSLDRGLDNEQYF. CDR3 bases: TGCGCCAGCAGCTTGGATAGGGGACTCGATAACGAGCAGTACTTC.

The chain recombines TRBV9 with TRBJ1-6, with 8 nucleotides matching TRBD1. The CDR3 sequence is 15 residues long. Germline trimming cut 4 bases from V and 6 bases from J; bases unmatched to any gene: 6. Germline values: CDR1 SGDLS, CDR2 YYNGEE. CDR3 sequence: CASSQGTGFNSPLHF. The CDR3 nucleotides are TGTGCCAGCAGCCAAGGGACAGGTTTTAATTCACCCCTCCACTTT.

The chain uses TRBV20-1 and TRBJ2-7, with D possibly being TRBD1 (5 bases). The V end was cut by 4 bases, the J end by 0 bases, with 13 bases between. The CDR3 is 14 amino acids. Looked up from germline, CDR1 is DFQATT and CDR2 is SNEGSKA (reference sequence). The chain's CDR3 is CSANPGHNSYEQYF. As DNA, the CDR3 is TGCAGTGCTAATCCAGGGCATAACTCCTACGAGCAGTACTTC.

This clonotype was seen only once. The V and J genes are TRBV6-1 and TRBJ2-2; 7 bases are shared with TRBD1. There are 15 residues in the CDR3. Germline V lookup: CDR1 MNHNS, CDR2 SASEGT. Trimming at V came to 7 bases and at J to 2 bases, leaving 7 bases not matched to a gene. The CDR3 spells CASNVQGTNTGELFF. In nucleotides, the CDR3 is TGTGCCAGCAATGTACAGGGGACCAACACCGGGGAGCTGTTTTTT.

The rearrangement links TRBV6-4 to TRBJ2-6; D is unclear. V lost 9 bases to trimming and J lost 4 bases, with 10 bases between them. Germline V gives CDR1 MRHNA, CDR2 SNTAGT. This CDR3 region has 13 residues. The CDR3 loop is CASGDLGANVLTF. CDR3 DNA sequence: TGTGCCAGTGGGGATTTGGGGGCCAACGTCCTGACTTTC.

This clonotype was picked up a small number of times. The chain uses TRBV21-1 and TRBJ2-7; the D call of TRBD1 is as the table states it, not checked on the DNA. TRBV21-1 is flagged as a pseudogene. The CDR3 has 14 residues. CDR3 sequence reads: CASSHPGELYEQYF. CDR3 nucleotides: TGTGCCAGCAGCCACCCGGGGGAGCTGTACGAGCAGTACTTC.